A selection of T cell receptor beta chains follows, all from one sample in a study of T cell responses to AZD1222 COVID-19 vaccine. The table came from immunoSEQ multiplex PCR; TCRdb's copy has only in-frame clones and leaves some out. This table has over 30,000 clones, around 90% appearing once. The specimen was peripheral blood, collected 28 days after the second dose of the MenACWY control vaccine. The receptors were sampled from an adult who received the MenACWY meningococcal vaccine as a control. The CDR3 runs from the conserved cysteine through the conserved F or W. D genes are given only for firm matches.

TRBD2	TRBV24-1	TRBJ2-1	CATSDSHGGSSYNEQFF
.	TRBV5-5	TRBJ1-1	CASSSLFGNTEAFF
.	TRBV30	TRBJ2-1	CAWRKVGGIRGYEQFF
.	TRBV5-8	TRBJ2-6	CASSFRRVGGSGANVLTF
.	TRBV30	TRBJ2-6	CAWSPDGPSGANVLTF
.	TRBV7-9	TRBJ2-1	CASSLDSYNEQFF
TRBD1	TRBV28	TRBJ1-1	CASSIHRGGTEAFF
.	TRBV11-2	TRBJ2-5	CASSQTLQETQYF
TRBD1	TRBV5-6	TRBJ2-1	CASSLGGQGIRLSYNEQFF
.	TRBV5-5	TRBJ1-6	CASSQGPNSPLHF
.	TRBV28	TRBJ2-7	CASGVGLGRGEQYF
TRBD2	TRBV5-6	TRBJ2-1	CASSPGLAMVEQFF
.	TRBV28	TRBJ1-6	CASRTHSSYNSPLHF
.	TRBV28	TRBJ2-7	CASSQTGTTYEQYF
.	TRBV28	TRBJ2-7	CASSSIRDSLRGQYF